This is a list of T cell receptor beta chains from one sample in a study of blood T cell repertoires in COVID-19. TCRdb's copy holds only in-frame clones and misses some; the assay was immunoSEQ multiplex PCR. This sample has 250,000 to 300,000 clones, with 75% to 90% found just once. Sample: peripheral blood. The source is a woman aged 45-65 years who had recovered from COVID-19. The CDR3 runs from the conserved cysteine through the conserved F or W. A D gene is named only where the DNA matches it firmly. Some rows mark clone size as missing; the rest say once, few, many or name a class of expanded clone.

V	D	size	J	DNA	CDR3
TRBV5-6	.	.	TRBJ2-2	TGTGCCAGCAGCCCCATTATCTCGGGTGACACCGGGGAGCTGTTTTTT	CASSPIISGDTGELFF
TRBV6-5	.	.	TRBJ2-3	TGTGCCAGCAGTTACTCGTTTTCTAGCGGCACAGATACGCAGTATTTT	CASSYSFSSGTDTQYF
TRBV20-1	.	.	TRBJ1-1	TGCAGTGTCAGGTCCACTGAAGCTTTCTTT	CSVRSTEAFF
TRBV19	TRBD1	.	TRBJ1-2	TGTGCCAGTAGTAGGGGACAGGTCGATGGCTACACCTTC	CASSRGQVDGYTF
TRBV19	.	.	TRBJ2-7	TGTGCCAGTAGTATCGGGACTGAATACTACGAGCAGTACTTC	CASSIGTEYYEQYF
TRBV25-1	TRBD2	.	TRBJ2-5	TGTGCCAGCAGCGCATCGGGACTAGGAGGCCGAGAGACCCAGTACTTC	CASSASGLGGRETQYF
TRBV5-4	.	.	TRBJ1-1	TGTGCCAGCAGCTTGGAGTCAGTACTGAACACTGAAGCTTTCTTT	CASSLESVLNTEAFF
TRBV29-1	.	.	TRBJ2-3	TGCAGCGTTTCCCCCGAACCGGGAGGCACAGATACGCAGTATTTT	CSVSPEPGGTDTQYF
TRBV3-1/TRBV3-2	TRBD1	once	TRBJ1-1	TGTGCCAGCACCCTAACGGATAGGGGGCCAGCTTTCTTT	CASTLTDRGPAFF
TRBV18	TRBD1	.	TRBJ1-1	TGTGCCAGCCCACCACCGGGGACAGGGGCTATGAACACTGAAGCTTTCTTT	CASPPPGTGAMNTEAFF
TRBV9	TRBD2	.	TRBJ2-7	TGTGCCAGCAGCGTAGATCTAGCGGGGGTGGAGCAGTACTTC	CASSVDLAGVEQYF
TRBV5-6	.	.	TRBJ1-5	TGTGCCAGCAGCTCCTGGGAGGGGCTGATCCAGCCCCAGCATTTT	CASSSWEGLIQPQHF
TRBV5-1	.	.	TRBJ1-2	TGCGCCAGCCGCTTTCAGTTATCACCTAACTATGGCTACACCTTC	CASRFQLSPNYGYTF
TRBV5-8	TRBD1	.	TRBJ1-2	TGTGCCAAACCCTCCCGGGGCCGGGGGACAGGAGGAGGTGGCTACACCTTC	CAKPSRGRGTGGGGYTF
TRBV5-1	.	.	TRBJ2-1	TGCGCCAGCAGCCCCCGGGACTCAGGTGGCGATGAGCAGTTCTTC	CASSPRDSGGDEQFF
TRBV30	TRBD1	.	TRBJ2-7	TGTGCCTGGGGGCAGGGACAGGGGATCCACGAGCAGTACTTC	CAWGQGQGIHEQYF
TRBV3-1/TRBV3-2	.	.	TRBJ1-2	TGTGCCAGCAGCCAAGATAAGGGGGGGTTTGGCTACACCTTC	CASSQDKGGFGYTF
TRBV30	.	.	TRBJ1-4	TGTGCCTGGAGTTACAGGTCAGCCACAACGTTT	CAWSYRSATTF
TRBV4-1	.	.	TRBJ1-2	TGCGCCAGCAGCCAAAGAACATCGGGATCTGGGAAGTATCCGACTTTATATGGCTACACCTTC	CASSQRTSGSGKYPTLYGYTF
TRBV7-8	TRBD1	.	TRBJ1-3	TGTGCCAGCAGTTTAGGACAGGCTGGAAACACCATATATTTT	CASSLGQAGNTIYF
TRBV10-3	.	.	TRBJ1-2	TGTGCCATCAGTGACTCCGGGGGTAGGGGCTATGGCTACACCTTC	CAISDSGGRGYGYTF
TRBV4-3	.	.	TRBJ1-2	TGCGCCAGCAGCCGGGGAAGGGGGGGAGATCCCAACTATGGCTACACCTTC	CASSRGRGGDPNYGYTF
TRBV6-4	.	.	TRBJ1-1	TGTGCCAGCAGTGACTCCCCGGGTCATAACACTGAAGCTTTCTTT	CASSDSPGHNTEAFF
TRBV3-1/TRBV3-2	.	.	TRBJ1-4	TGTGCCAGCAGCCAAGCCCCGGGGGGGGCCTCGGGACTGTTTTTT	CASSQAPGGASGLFF
TRBV9	.	.	TRBJ2-5	TGTGCCAGCAGTACCTTAACAGGGTCGGCGAGGGAGACCCAGTACTTC	CASSTLTGSARETQYF
TRBV30	TRBD1	.	TRBJ1-6	TGTGCCTGGCAGGGGGCTGGACGTATTAATAATTCACCCCTCCACTTT	CAWQGAGRINNSPLHF
TRBV19	.	.	TRBJ2-6	TGTGCCAGTAGCCAAGCACGACTCTCTGGGGCCAACGTCCTGACTTTC	CASSQARLSGANVLTF
TRBV29-1	.	.	TRBJ1-2	TGCAGCGTTGATCTCCGGGGCTACACCTTC	CSVDLRGYTF
TRBV9	.	.	TRBJ2-7	TGTGCCAGGAACAGGGGAGGCTACGAGCAGTACTTC	CARNRGGYEQYF
TRBV19	TRBD1	.	TRBJ1-1	TGTGCCAGTAGTTCTTGGGGGACAGGTCATGAAGCTTTCTTT	CASSSWGTGHEAFF
TRBV6-1	TRBD1	.	TRBJ1-2	TGTGCCAGCAGTGAAAGGACAGGTGGAGGCTATGGCTACACCTTC	CASSERTGGGYGYTF
TRBV6-4	TRBD1	.	TRBJ1-2	TGTGCCAGCAGTGTCGAGGCAGGGGGGAACTATGGCTACACCTTC	CASSVEAGGNYGYTF
TRBV19	TRBD1	.	TRBJ1-6	TGTGCCAGTAGTAATTCGGGACAGGGCGAAGACTCACCCCTCCACTTT	CASSNSGQGEDSPLHF
TRBV5-6	TRBD1	.	TRBJ1-1	TGTGCCAGCACCAAAACCAGGGACAGGGTGTACACTGAAGCTTTCTTT	CASTKTRDRVYTEAFF
TRBV14	TRBD1	.	TRBJ1-2	TGTGCCAGCAGCCCGCCCGGACAGGGTGGTAACTATGGCTACACCTTC	CASSPPGQGGNYGYTF
TRBV7-9	TRBD1	once	TRBJ2-7	TGTGCCAGCAGCTCCGGACAGGGTGCCTACGAGCAGTACTTC	CASSSGQGAYEQYF
TRBV6-5	.	.	TRBJ1-2	TGTGCCAGCAGTTACTCGAGGGGAGGGGGTGAGAGAGGCTACACCTTC	CASSYSRGGGERGYTF
TRBV4-2	TRBD2	.	TRBJ2-3	TGTGCCAGCAGCCATCCGGGACTAGGTTCAGATACGCAGTATTTT	CASSHPGLGSDTQYF
TRBV21-1	.	.	TRBJ2-4	TGTGCCAGTCCTCCCCCCCCGGGGACAGAAGAAAACATTCAGTACTTC	CASPPPPGTEENIQYF
TRBV6-5	.	once	TRBJ2-6	TGTGCCACTCAGGCGGGGGCCAACGTCCTGACTTTC	CATQAGANVLTF
TRBV7-2	.	.	TRBJ1-5	TGTGCCAGCAGCCAAGGGGGGGAGCGGCGCCAGCCCCAGCATTTT	CASSQGGERRQPQHF
TRBV27	TRBD2	.	TRBJ2-3	TGTGCCAGCCTAGGGAGGCGGGAGGCTTTAAAGGGGGATACGCAGTATTTT	CASLGRREALKGDTQYF
TRBV7-8	.	.	TRBJ1-3	TGTGCCAGCAGCTCCACCGACAGGAGCTCTGGAAACACCATATATTTT	CASSSTDRSSGNTIYF
TRBV7-8	.	.	TRBJ2-7	TGTGCCAGCAGCTTAGTAGCCAAAAAGAACGAGCAGTACTTC	CASSLVAKKNEQYF
TRBV11-2	.	.	TRBJ1-1	TGTGCCAGCAGGAGCGGCACTGAAGCTTTCTTT	CASRSGTEAFF
TRBV27	.	.	TRBJ1-6	TGTGCCAGCAGACAGACAGGTCGTAATTCACCCCTCCACTTT	CASRQTGRNSPLHF
TRBV5-4	.	.	TRBJ1-3	TGTGCCAGCAGCTTAGGAGCCCCTGGGGGAAACACCATATATTTT	CASSLGAPGGNTIYF
TRBV3-1/TRBV3-2	TRBD2	.	TRBJ2-1	TGTGCCAGCAGCATTGGGCTAGCGGGATACAATGAGCAGTTCTTC	CASSIGLAGYNEQFF
TRBV30	.	.	TRBJ1-2	TGTGCCTGGAGTGTAACTCGCCGAGGCAGGGGTTCTCGCGGCTACACCTTC	CAWSVTRRGRGSRGYTF
TRBV6-5	TRBD1	.	TRBJ2-7	TGCGTGGGGACAGGGAACTCCTACGAGCAGTACTTC	CVGTGNSYEQYF
TRBV4-1	TRBD2	.	TRBJ2-1	TGCGCCAGCAGCCAAGAGGGAAAGCGGGGCTACAATGAGCAGTTCTTC	CASSQEGKRGYNEQFF
TRBV5-6	.	once	TRBJ2-7	TGTGCCAGCAGCCTGAACCCCTCGAGGGAGCAGTACTTC	CASSLNPSREQYF
TRBV5-1	TRBD1	.	TRBJ2-5	TGCGCCAGCAGGAAGGGGGCTGGAGAGACCCAGTACTTC	CASRKGAGETQYF